The rows below give T cell receptor beta chains drawn from one sample of a study of T cells in Graves' hyperthyroidism and ophthalmopathy. TCRdb reprocessed the multiplex PCR reads via MiXCR and lists one record per CDR3 protein. The table records under 650,000 distinct CDR3 sequences, 15% to 20% of them present only once. Specimen: blood. These receptors originate from a young woman with Graves' hyperthyroidism. CDR3s include the opening cysteine and the closing phenylalanine or tryptophan. Each record gives: J gene, D gene, V gene, clone size, CDR3 protein, CDR3 DNA. D genes are given only for firm matches. Only some rows state a clone size, as once, few, many or a class for expanded clones.

j_gene: TRBJ2-7; d_gene: TRBD1; v_gene: TRBV5-1; abundance: few; CDR3aa: CASTGTGGYEQYF; CDR3nt: TGCGCCAGCACCGGGACAGGGGGCTACGAGCAGTACTTC
j_gene: TRBJ1-2; d_gene: -; v_gene: TRBV9; abundance: -; CDR3aa: CASSVGAAVGGYTF; CDR3nt: TGTGCCAGCAGCGTAGGGGCAGCTGTGGGTGGCTACACCTTC
j_gene: TRBJ1-5; d_gene: -; v_gene: TRBV20-1; abundance: few; CDR3aa: CSARDGVGVLGQPQHF; CDR3nt: TGCAGTGCTAGAGATGGGGTCGGGGTTTTAGGCCAGCCCCAGCATTTT
j_gene: TRBJ1-5; d_gene: TRBD1; v_gene: TRBV27; abundance: -; CDR3aa: CASSFWQGARNQPQHF; CDR3nt: TGTGCCAGCAGTTTCTGGCAGGGGGCGCGAAATCAGCCCCAGCATTTT
j_gene: TRBJ2-1; d_gene: TRBD2; v_gene: TRBV7-3; abundance: few; CDR3aa: CASSALTSAYNEQFF; CDR3nt: TGTGCCAGCAGCGCACTCACTAGCGCCTACAATGAGCAGTTCTTC
j_gene: TRBJ2-7; d_gene: -; v_gene: TRBV9; abundance: -; CDR3aa: CASSPRTKTYEQYF; CDR3nt: TGTGCCAGCAGCCCCCGGACAAAGACCTACGAGCAGTACTTC
j_gene: TRBJ1-5; d_gene: -; v_gene: TRBV11-1; abundance: many; CDR3aa: CASSSLADQPQHF; CDR3nt: TGTGCCAGCAGCTCTCTGGCGGATCAGCCCCAGCATTTT
j_gene: TRBJ2-7; d_gene: -; v_gene: TRBV6-1; abundance: many; CDR3aa: CASSREGGSSYEQYF; CDR3nt: TGTGCCAGCAGCCGAGAAGGGGGATCCTCCTACGAGCAGTACTTC
j_gene: TRBJ2-2; d_gene: -; v_gene: TRBV5-6; abundance: -; CDR3aa: CASTRPTSGTGELFF; CDR3nt: TGTGCCAGCACCCGGCCGACTAGTGGCACCGGGGAGCTGTTTTTT
j_gene: TRBJ2-3; d_gene: TRBD2; v_gene: TRBV5-5; abundance: many; CDR3aa: CASSLAREADTQYF; CDR3nt: TGTGCCAGCAGCTTGGCGCGGGAGGCAGATACGCAGTATTTT
j_gene: TRBJ1-1; d_gene: -; v_gene: TRBV20-1; abundance: many; CDR3aa: CSASRGNTEAFF; CDR3nt: TGCAGTGCTAGTAGAGGGAACACTGAAGCTTTCTTT
j_gene: TRBJ2-7; d_gene: -; v_gene: TRBV3-1; abundance: many; CDR3aa: CASSQDSVSSYEQYF; CDR3nt: TGTGCCAGCAGCCAAGATAGCGTGAGCTCCTACGAGCAGTACTTC
j_gene: TRBJ2-3; d_gene: -; v_gene: TRBV19; abundance: few; CDR3aa: CASSIQGADTQYF; CDR3nt: TGTGCCAGTAGTATTCAGGGAGCAGATACGCAGTATTTT
j_gene: TRBJ1-1; d_gene: -; v_gene: TRBV5-1; abundance: many; CDR3aa: CASSFLVDNTEAFF; CDR3nt: TGCGCCAGCAGCTTCCTGGTCGACAACACTGAAGCTTTCTTT
j_gene: TRBJ2-2; d_gene: TRBD2; v_gene: TRBV28; abundance: many; CDR3aa: CASNPTSGRSTGELFF; CDR3nt: TGTGCCAGCAATCCCACTAGCGGGAGATCCACCGGGGAGCTGTTTTTT
j_gene: TRBJ1-2; d_gene: TRBD1; v_gene: TRBV19; abundance: few; CDR3aa: CASTLGQGNYGYTF; CDR3nt: TGTGCCAGTACCTTGGGACAGGGAAACTATGGCTACACCTTC
j_gene: TRBJ2-1; d_gene: TRBD2; v_gene: TRBV3-1; abundance: many; CDR3aa: CASSSGLAGLNEQFF; CDR3nt: TGTGCCAGCAGCTCGGGACTAGCGGGATTAAATGAGCAGTTCTTC
j_gene: TRBJ1-1; d_gene: TRBD1; v_gene: TRBV28; abundance: many; CDR3aa: CASSALRDRGTNTEAFF; CDR3nt: TGTGCCAGCAGCGCACTCCGGGACAGGGGGACGAACACTGAAGCTTTCTTT
j_gene: TRBJ1-4; d_gene: -; v_gene: TRBV28; abundance: -; CDR3aa: CASSLLARRATNEKLFF; CDR3nt: TGTGCCAGCAGTTTATTAGCTAGGCGAGCAACTAATGAAAAACTGTTTTTT
j_gene: TRBJ2-1; d_gene: -; v_gene: TRBV10-3; abundance: -; CDR3aa: CAISELRGVDEQFF; CDR3nt: TGTGCCATCAGTGAATTACGGGGCGTCGATGAGCAGTTCTTC